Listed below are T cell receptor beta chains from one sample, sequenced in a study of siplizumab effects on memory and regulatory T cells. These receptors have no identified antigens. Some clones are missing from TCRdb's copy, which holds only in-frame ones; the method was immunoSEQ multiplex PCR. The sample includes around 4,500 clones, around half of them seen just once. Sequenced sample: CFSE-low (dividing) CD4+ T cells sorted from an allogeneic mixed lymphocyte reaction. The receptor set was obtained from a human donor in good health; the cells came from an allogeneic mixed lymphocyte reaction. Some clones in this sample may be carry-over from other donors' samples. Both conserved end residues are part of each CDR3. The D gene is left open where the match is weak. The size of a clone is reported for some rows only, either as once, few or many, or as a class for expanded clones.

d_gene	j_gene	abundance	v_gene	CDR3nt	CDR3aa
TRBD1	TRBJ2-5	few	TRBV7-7	TGTGCTAGCAGCCCTTTGACAGGGGGCCAAGAGACCCAGTACTTC	CASSPLTGGQETQYF
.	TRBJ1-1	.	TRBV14	TGTGCCAGCAGCCCCTACAGGAACACTGAAGCTTTCTTT	CASSPYRNTEAFF
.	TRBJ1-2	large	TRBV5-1	TGCGCCAGCAGCTTGATGGGGTCGGGTGGCTACACCTTC	CASSLMGSGGYTF
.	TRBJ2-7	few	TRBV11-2	TGTGCCAGCAGCTTAGACGGGCAGATCTACGAGCAGTACTTC	CASSLDGQIYEQYF
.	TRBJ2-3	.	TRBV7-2	TGTGCCAGCAGCTTAACAAGCGGATTCAGGACAGATACGCAGTATTTT	CASSLTSGFRTDTQYF
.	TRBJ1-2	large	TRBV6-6	TGTGCCAGCAGTTACTCGGACATCGGCTATGGCTACACCTTC	CASSYSDIGYGYTF
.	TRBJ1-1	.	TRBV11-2	TGTGCCAGCAGCTTGGGGCTGAACACTGAAGCTTTCTTT	CASSLGLNTEAFF
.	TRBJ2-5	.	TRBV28	TGTGCCAGCAGTTTAAGGTTTCCAGAGACCCAGTACTTC	CASSLRFPETQYF
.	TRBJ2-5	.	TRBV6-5	TGTGCCAGCAGTTACCAAGGGGGGCCGTCAGAGACCCAGTACTTC	CASSYQGGPSETQYF
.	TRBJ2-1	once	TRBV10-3	TGTGCCATCAGTGAGTCGTTTTCGGGTTTCGATGAGCAGTTCTTC	CAISESFSGFDEQFF
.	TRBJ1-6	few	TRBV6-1	TGTGCCAGCCGAGCAGGGAGATCACCCCTCCACTTT	CASRAGRSPLHF
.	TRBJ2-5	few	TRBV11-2	TGTGCCAGCAGCTTCCGTGAGACCCAGTACTTC	CASSFRETQYF
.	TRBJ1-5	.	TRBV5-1	TGCGCCAGCAGCCCGCGTGAGGGCGGTCAGCCCCAGCATTTT	CASSPREGGQPQHF
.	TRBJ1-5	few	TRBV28	TGTGCCAGCAAGGGCTCTGGCAGGGGCTACAATCAGCCCCAGCATTTT	CASKGSGRGYNQPQHF
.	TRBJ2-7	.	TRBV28	TGTGCCAGCAGTTTAGGTCCCGACTTTGAGCAGTACTTC	CASSLGPDFEQYF
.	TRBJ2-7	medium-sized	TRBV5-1	TGCGCCAGCAGCTTGATCGCAGGGTTGGGCGAGCAGTACTTC	CASSLIAGLGEQYF
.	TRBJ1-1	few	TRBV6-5	TGTGCCAGCGTGGGGAACACTGAAGCTTTCTTT	CASVGNTEAFF
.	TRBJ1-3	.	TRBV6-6	TGTGCCAGCAGTTACTCACATTCTGGAAACACCATATATTTT	CASSYSHSGNTIYF
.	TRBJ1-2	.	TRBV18	TGTGCCAGCTCAGAGTCAGGGGTTCTCTCTTTATATGGCTACACCTTC	CASSESGVLSLYGYTF
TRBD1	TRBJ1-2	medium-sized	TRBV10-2	TGCGCCAGCAGCCCGGGACAGGGGAATGGCTACACCTTC	CASSPGQGNGYTF
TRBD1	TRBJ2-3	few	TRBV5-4	TGTGCCAGCAGCTTTAGGACAGGGATCAACACAGATACGCAGTATTTT	CASSFRTGINTDTQYF
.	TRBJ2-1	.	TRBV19	TGTGCCAGTAGTATTTGGGCGGGGTCCTACAATGAGCAGTTCTTC	CASSIWAGSYNEQFF
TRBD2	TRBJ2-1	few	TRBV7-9	TGTGCCAGCAGCTTACCCTGGACTAGCCCCTACAATGAGCAGTTCTTC	CASSLPWTSPYNEQFF
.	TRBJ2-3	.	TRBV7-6	TGTGCCAGCAGCAAATTCGGAGGGGAAGCGGGCACAGATACGCAGTATTTT	CASSKFGGEAGTDTQYF
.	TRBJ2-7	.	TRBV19	TGTGCCAGTAGTAATGGGTGGCAGGAGAGCTCCTACGAGCAGTACTTC	CASSNGWQESSYEQYF
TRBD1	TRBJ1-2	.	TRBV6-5	TGTGCCAGCAGGCGTGACAGGGCACCCTATGGCTACACCTTC	CASRRDRAPYGYTF
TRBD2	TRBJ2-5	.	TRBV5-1	TGCGCCAGCAGCTCCGGACTAGCGGGTGGTGAGACCCAGTACTTC	CASSSGLAGGETQYF
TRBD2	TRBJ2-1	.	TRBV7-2	TGTGCCAGCAGCTGGACTAGTGGGGATGAGCAGTTCTTC	CASSWTSGDEQFF